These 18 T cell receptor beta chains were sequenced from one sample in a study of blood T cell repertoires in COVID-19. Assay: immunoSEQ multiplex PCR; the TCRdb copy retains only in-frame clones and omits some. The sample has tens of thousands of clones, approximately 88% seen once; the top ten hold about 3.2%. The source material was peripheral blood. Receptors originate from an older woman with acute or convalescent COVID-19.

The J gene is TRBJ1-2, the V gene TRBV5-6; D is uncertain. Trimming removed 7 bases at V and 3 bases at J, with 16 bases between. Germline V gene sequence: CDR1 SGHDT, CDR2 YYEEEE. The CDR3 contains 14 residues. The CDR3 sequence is CASRGFGEDYGYTF. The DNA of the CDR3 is TGTGCCAGCCGTGGTTTTGGAGAGGACTATGGCTACACCTTC. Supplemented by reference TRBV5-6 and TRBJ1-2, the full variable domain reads DAGVTQSPTHLIKTRGQQVTLRCSPKSGHDTVSWYQQALGQGPQFIFQYYEEEERQRGNFPDRFSGHQFPNYSSELNVNALLLGDSALYLCASRGFGEDYGYTFGSGTRLTVV.

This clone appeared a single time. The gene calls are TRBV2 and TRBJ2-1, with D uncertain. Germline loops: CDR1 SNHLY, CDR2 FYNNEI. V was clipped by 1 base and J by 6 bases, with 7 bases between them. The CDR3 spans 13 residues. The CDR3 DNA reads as TGTGCCAGCAGTGAAGTTTTCAGCAATGAGCAGTTCTTC. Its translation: CASSEVFSNEQFF.

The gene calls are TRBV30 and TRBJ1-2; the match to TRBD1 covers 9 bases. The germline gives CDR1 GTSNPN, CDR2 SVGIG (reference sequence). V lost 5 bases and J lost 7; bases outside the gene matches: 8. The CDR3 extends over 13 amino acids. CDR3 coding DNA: TGTGCCTGGTGGGACAGGGCTCTGGGTGGCTACACCTTC. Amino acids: CAWWDRALGGYTF.

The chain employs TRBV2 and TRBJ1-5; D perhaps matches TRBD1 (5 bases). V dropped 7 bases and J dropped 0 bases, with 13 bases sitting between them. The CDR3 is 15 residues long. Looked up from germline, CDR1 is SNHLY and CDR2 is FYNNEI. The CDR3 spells CASKPGGVSNQPQHF. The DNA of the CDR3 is TGTGCCAGCAAACCGGGGGGGGTTAGCAATCAGCCCCAGCATTTT.

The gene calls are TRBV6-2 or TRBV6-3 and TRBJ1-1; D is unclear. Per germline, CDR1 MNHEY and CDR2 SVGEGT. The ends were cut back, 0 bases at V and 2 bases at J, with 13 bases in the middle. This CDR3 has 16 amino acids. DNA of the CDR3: TGTGCCAGCAGTTACTCCCTCTCAGTAAGTAACACTGAAGCTTTCTTT. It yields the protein CASSYSLSVSNTEAFF.

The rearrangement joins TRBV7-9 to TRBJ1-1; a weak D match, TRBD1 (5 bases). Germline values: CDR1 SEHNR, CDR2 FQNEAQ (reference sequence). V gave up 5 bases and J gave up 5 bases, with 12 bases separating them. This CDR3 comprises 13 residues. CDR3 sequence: CASSPGLETEAFF. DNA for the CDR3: TGTGCCAGCAGCCCAGGGTTAGAAACTGAAGCTTTCTTT.

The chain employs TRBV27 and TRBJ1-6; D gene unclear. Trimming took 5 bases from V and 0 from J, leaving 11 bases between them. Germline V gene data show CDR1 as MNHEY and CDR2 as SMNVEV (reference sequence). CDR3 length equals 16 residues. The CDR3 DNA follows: TGTGCCAGCAGTCCCGGGTTAATCTCCTATAATTCACCCCTCCACTTT. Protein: CASSPGLISYNSPLHF.

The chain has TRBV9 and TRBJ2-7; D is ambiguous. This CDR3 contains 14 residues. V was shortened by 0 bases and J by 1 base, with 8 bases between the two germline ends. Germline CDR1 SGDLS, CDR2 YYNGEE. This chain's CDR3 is CASSVVADSYEQYF. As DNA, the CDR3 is TGTGCCAGCAGCGTAGTCGCAGATTCCTACGAGCAGTACTTC.

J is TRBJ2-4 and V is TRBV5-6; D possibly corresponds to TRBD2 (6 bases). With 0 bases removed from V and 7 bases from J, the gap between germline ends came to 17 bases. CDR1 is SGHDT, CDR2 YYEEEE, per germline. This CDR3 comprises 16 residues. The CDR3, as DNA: TGTGCCAGCAGCTTGGCCGGTGTCGCGGAGGGTAACATTCAGTACTTC. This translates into CASSLAGVAEGNIQYF.

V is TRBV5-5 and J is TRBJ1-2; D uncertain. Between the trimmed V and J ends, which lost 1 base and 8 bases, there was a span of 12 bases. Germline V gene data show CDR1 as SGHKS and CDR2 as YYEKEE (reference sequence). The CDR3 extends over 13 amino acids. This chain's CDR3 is CASSLSLSGGYTF. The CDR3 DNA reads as TGTGCCAGCAGCTTGTCGCTAAGCGGGGGCTACACCTTC.

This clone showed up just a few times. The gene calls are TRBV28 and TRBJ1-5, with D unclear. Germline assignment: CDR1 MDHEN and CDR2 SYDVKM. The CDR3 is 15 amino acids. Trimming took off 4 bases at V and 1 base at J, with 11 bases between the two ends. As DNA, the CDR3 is TGTGCCAGCAGTTCAACCGGGGTCAGCAATCAGCCCCAGCATTTT. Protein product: CASSSTGVSNQPQHF.

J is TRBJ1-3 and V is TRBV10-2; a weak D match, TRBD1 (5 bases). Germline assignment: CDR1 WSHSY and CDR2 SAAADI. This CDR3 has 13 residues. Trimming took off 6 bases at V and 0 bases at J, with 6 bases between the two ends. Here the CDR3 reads CASRTDSGNTIYF. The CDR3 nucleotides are TGCGCCAGCAGGACAGACTCTGGAAACACCATATATTTT.

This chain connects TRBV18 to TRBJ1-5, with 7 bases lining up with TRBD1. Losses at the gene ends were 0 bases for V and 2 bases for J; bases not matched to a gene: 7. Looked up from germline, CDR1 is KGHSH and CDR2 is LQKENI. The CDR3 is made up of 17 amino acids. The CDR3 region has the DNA TGTGCCAGCTCACCACCGGGCATCACAGGGGGCAATCAGCCCCAGCATTTT. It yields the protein CASSPPGITGGNQPQHF.

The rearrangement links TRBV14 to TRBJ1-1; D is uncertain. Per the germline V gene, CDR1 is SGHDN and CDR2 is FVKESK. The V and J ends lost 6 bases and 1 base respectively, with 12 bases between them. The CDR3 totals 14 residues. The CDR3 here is CASRLTAGNTEAFF. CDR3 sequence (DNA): TGTGCCAGCAGGCTCACGGCGGGGAACACTGAAGCTTTCTTT. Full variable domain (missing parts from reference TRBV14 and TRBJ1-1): EAGVTQFPSHSVIEKGQTVTLRCDPISGHDNLYWYRRVMGKEIKFLLHFVKESKQDESGMPNNRFLAERTGGTYSTLKVQPAELEDSGVYFCASRLTAGNTEAFFGQGTRLTVV.

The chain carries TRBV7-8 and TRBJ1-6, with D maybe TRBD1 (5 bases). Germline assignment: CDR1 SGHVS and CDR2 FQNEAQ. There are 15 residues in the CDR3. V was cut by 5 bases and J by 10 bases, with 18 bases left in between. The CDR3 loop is CASSPRDRGSSPLHF. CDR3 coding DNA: TGTGCCAGCAGCCCCCGGGACCGGGGGAGCTCACCCCTCCACTTT.

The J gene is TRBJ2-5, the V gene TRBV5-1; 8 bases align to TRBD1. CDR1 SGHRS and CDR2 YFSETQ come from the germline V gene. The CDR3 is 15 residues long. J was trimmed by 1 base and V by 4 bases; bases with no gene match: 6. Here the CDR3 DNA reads TGCGCCAGCAGCGGCTCGACAGGGGCCCAAGAGACCCAGTACTTC. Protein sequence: CASSGSTGAQETQYF.

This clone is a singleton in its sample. The CDR3 DNA is TGTGCCAGCAGTGTACAGCGAGCAGGAGGCAATGAGCAGTTCTTC. It encodes CASSVQRAGGNEQFF. The genes are TRBV2 and TRBJ2-1, with D perhaps TRBD2 (5 bases). The V gene lost 4 bases and the J gene lost 6 bases, with 16 bases spanning the gap. There are 15 residues in the CDR3. Per germline, CDR1 SNHLY and CDR2 FYNNEI.

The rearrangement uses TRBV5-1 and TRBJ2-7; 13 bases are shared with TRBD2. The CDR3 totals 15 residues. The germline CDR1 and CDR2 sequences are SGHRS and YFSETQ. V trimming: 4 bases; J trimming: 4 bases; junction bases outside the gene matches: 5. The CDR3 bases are TGCGCCAGCAGCGGGACTAGCGGGATATCGTACGAGCAGTACTTC. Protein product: CASSGTSGISYEQYF.